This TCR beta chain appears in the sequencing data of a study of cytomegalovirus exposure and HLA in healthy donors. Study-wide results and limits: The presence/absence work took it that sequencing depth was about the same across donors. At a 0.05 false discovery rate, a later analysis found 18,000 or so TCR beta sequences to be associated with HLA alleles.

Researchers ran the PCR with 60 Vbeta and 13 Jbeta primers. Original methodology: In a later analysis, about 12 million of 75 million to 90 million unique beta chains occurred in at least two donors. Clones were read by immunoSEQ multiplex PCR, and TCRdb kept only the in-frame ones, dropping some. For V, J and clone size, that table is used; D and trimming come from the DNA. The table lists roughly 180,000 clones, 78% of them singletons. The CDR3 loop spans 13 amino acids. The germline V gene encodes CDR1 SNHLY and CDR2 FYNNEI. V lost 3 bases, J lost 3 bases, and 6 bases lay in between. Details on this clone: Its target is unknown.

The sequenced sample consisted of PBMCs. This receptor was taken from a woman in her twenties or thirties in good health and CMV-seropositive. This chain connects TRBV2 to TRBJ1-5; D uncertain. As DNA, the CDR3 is TGTGCCAGCAGTGAGTCATTCAATCAGCCCCAGCATTTT. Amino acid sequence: CASSESFNQPQHF.